The count of the clone carrying this T cell receptor beta chain is one. The data belong to a study of blood T cell repertoires in COVID-19. Study context: The samples span acute and convalescent COVID-19 from the United States, Italy and Spain. T cells, B-cell-depleted T cells, or PBMCs supplied cDNA or gDNA.

Per the study methods: Nucleated cell number was recorded as an estimate derived from reference gene primer amplification. Profiled with immunoSEQ multiplex PCR; TCRdb holds only in-frame clones, not every one. The D gene and trimming were derived from the DNA, and the V and J assignments and clone size from that table. The top ten hold over 2% of the sample, which has fewer than 300,000 clones, approximately 91% seen once. This CDR3 has 17 residues. From germline, CDR1 is MNHEY and CDR2 SMNVEV (reference sequence). Trimming took off 4 bases at V and 2 bases at J, with 21 bases between the two ends. Seattle patients were enrolled during active infection and followed longitudinally.

The chain links TRBV27 to TRBJ2-7, with D possibly being TRBD2 (5 bases). Sequenced sample: peripheral blood. The sequence came from a woman aged 25 to 45 with COVID-19, enrolled during active disease. Here the CDR3 DNA reads TGTGCCAGCAGTTCCCAGGTGGGGAGCGGAGCTACCTACGAGCAGTACTTC. It translates to CASSSQVGSGATYEQYF.